This T cell receptor (beta chain) originates from a study of T cell repertoires in cytomegalovirus infection. Study-level points and caveats: It was HLA-C-restricted CMV-specific TCR beta clonotypes that dominated the response ex vivo.

Worth noting for this clonotype: Its antigen is currently unknown.

TCRdb processed the reads anew with MiXCR; each CDR3 protein has one entry. The data contain approximately 170,000 distinct CDR3 sequences, 17% of them singletons. The CDR3 runs 16 residues. The V and J ends lost 8 bases and 4 bases, in that order; junction bases with no gene match: 14. The germline CDR1 and CDR2 sequences are MDHEN and SYDVKM. This TCR was sampled from a human donor in good health (CMV status not recorded). Some clones in this sample may be carry-over from other donors' samples. This chain links TRBV28 with TRBJ1-5; 7 nucleotides line up with TRBD1. Sequencing was carried out using CD8+ T cells from PBMCs. CDR3 sequence: CASREGRDRANQPQHF. The DNA of the CDR3 is TGTGCCAGCCGGGAGGGTCGGGACAGAGCGAATCAGCCCCAGCATTTT.